The clone carrying this TCR beta chain was counted a few times. In the original analysis: Using reference gene primer amplification, nucleated cell counts were estimated. Measured with immunoSEQ multiplex PCR; TCRdb has only the in-frame clones, and not every one. V and J calls and clone size follow that table, whereas D and trimming were derived from the DNA. The sample lists about 110,000 clones, around 84% seen once, with roughly 8.2% in the top ten. Losses at the gene ends were 0 bases for V and 3 bases for J; bases not matched to a gene: 7. The germline CDR1 and CDR2 sequences are MNHNS and SASEGT. The CDR3 loop spans 16 amino acids. The data stem from a study of blood T cell repertoires in COVID-19. In the study overall: The United States, Italy and Spain provided the acute and convalescent COVID-19 samples. T cells, B-cell-depleted T cells, or PBMCs provided the cDNA or gDNA that served as material.

The genes are TRBV6-1 and TRBJ2-7; 8 nucleotides match TRBD1. This receptor was taken from a woman older than 75 with active or convalescent COVID-19. The sequenced material came from peripheral blood. CDR3 in DNA: TGTGCCAGCAGTGAAGCTGGGCAACAGGGGGTCTACGAGCAGTACTTC. Translated, it gives CASSEAGQQGVYEQYF.